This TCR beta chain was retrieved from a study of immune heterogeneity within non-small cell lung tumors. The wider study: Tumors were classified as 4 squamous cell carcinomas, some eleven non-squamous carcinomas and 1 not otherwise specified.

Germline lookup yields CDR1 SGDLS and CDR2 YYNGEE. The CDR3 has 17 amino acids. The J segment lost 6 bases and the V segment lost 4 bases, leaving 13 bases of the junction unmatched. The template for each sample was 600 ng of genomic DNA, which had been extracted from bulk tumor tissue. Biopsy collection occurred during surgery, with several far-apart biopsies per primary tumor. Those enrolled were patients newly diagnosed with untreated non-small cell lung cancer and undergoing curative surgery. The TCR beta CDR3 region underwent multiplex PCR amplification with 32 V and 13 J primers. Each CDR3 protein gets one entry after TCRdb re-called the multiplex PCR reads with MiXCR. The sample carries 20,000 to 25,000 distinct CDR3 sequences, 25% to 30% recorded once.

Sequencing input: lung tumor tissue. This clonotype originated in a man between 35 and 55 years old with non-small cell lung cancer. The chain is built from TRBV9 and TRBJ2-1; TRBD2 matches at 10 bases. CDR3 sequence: CASSTTISGRGSNEQFF. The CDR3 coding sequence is TGTGCCAGCAGCACTACGATAAGCGGGAGGGGTTCCAATGAGCAGTTCTTC.